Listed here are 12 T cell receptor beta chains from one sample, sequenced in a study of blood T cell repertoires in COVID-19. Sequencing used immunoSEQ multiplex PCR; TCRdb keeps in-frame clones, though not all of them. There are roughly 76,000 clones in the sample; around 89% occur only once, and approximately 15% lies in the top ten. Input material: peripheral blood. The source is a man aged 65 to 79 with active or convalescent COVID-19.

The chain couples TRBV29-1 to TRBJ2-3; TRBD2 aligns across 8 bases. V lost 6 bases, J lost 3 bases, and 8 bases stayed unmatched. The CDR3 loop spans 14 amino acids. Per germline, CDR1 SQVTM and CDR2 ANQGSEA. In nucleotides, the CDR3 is TGCAGCGTCCGAGCGGGAGCTACTACAGATACGCAGTATTTT. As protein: CSVRAGATTDTQYF.

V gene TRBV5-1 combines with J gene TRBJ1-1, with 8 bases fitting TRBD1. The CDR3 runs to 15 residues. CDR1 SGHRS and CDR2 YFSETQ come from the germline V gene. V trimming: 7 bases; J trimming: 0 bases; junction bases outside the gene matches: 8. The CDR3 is CASSGQGGMNTEAFF. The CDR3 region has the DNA TGCGCCAGCTCCGGACAGGGAGGGATGAACACTGAAGCTTTCTTT.

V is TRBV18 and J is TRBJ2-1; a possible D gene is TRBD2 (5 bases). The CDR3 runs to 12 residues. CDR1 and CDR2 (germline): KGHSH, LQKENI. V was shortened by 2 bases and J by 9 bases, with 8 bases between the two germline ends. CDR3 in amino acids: CASSPDGGEQFF. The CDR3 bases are TGTGCCAGCTCACCAGATGGAGGTGAGCAGTTCTTC. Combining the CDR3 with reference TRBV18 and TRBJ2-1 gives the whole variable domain NAGVMQNPRHLVRRRGQEARLRCSPMKGHSHVYWYRQLPEEGLKFMVYLQKENIIDESGMPKERFSAEFPKEGPSILRIQQVVRGDSAAYFCASSPDGGEQFFGPGTRLTVL.

The CDR3 sequence is CASGGANSYEQYF. CDR3 DNA: TGTGCCAGCGGGGGGGCGAACTCCTACGAGCAGTACTTC. This sequence joins TRBV9 and TRBJ2-7; D is possibly TRBD2 (7 bases). The CDR3 totals 13 residues. Germline-derived CDR1 and CDR2 are SGDLS and YYNGEE. V was clipped by 7 bases and J by 0 bases, with 11 bases between them. The full variable domain, in which reference TRBV9 and TRBJ2-7 provide the parts outside the CDR3, is DSGVTQTPKHLITATGQRVTLRCSPRSGDLSVYWYQQSLDQGLQFLIQYYNGEERAKGNILERFSAQQFPDLHSELNLSSLELGDSALYFCASGGANSYEQYFGPGTRLTVT.

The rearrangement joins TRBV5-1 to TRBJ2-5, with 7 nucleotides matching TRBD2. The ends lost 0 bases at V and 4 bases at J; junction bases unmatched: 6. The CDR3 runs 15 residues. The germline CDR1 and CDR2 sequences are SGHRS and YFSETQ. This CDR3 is CASSLVGGRGETQYF. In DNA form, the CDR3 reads TGCGCCAGCAGCTTGGTCGGCGGGAGAGGAGAGACCCAGTACTTC.

The CDR3 DNA reads as TGTGCCAGCTCACCGACGACAGGAACTTCGGTCGGATATGGCTACACCTTC. Encoded protein: CASSPTTGTSVGYGYTF. This chain links TRBV18 with TRBJ1-2; tentative D call: TRBD1 (6 bases). The germline CDR1 and CDR2 sequences are KGHSH and LQKENI. The CDR3 length is 17 residues. Deletions cut 3 bases from V and 5 bases from J, with 22 bases between.

CDR3 protein: CASSQAQGSMNTEAFF. Here the CDR3 DNA reads TGTGCCAGCAGCCAGGCACAGGGATCCATGAACACTGAAGCTTTCTTT. V usage is TRBV14 and J usage is TRBJ1-1; D possibly corresponds to TRBD1 (6 bases). From germline, CDR1 is SGHDN and CDR2 FVKESK. The CDR3 loop spans 16 amino acids. Trimming cost V 3 bases and J 0 bases, with 14 bases left between them.

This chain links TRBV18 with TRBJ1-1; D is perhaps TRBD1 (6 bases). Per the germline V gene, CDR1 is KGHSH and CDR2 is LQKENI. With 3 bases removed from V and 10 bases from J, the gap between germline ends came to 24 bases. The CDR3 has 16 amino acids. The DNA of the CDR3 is TGTGCCAGCTCACCCCCAAGGCAGGGGCGAGCTGGGGGAGCTTTCTTT. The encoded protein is CASSPPRQGRAGGAFF.

The DNA of the CDR3 is TGTGCCAGCAGCTTCCTTGGCGGGAGATCGAACACCGGGGAGCTGTTTTTT. Protein sequence: CASSFLGGRSNTGELFF. V is TRBV13 and J is TRBJ2-2; 7 positions match TRBD2. The germline V gene encodes CDR1 PRHDT and CDR2 FYEKMQ (reference sequence). The V segment lost 3 bases and the J segment 0 bases; nucleotides outside the gene matches: 7. The CDR3 covers 17 residues.

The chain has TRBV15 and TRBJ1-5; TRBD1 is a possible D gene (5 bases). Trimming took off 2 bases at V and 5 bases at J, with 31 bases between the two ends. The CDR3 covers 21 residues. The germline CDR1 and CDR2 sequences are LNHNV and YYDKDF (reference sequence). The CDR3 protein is CATSRTLSTGFWGAHHQPQHF. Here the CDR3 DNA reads TGTGCCACCAGCAGAACGCTCTCCACCGGGTTCTGGGGCGCGCACCATCAGCCCCAGCATTTT.

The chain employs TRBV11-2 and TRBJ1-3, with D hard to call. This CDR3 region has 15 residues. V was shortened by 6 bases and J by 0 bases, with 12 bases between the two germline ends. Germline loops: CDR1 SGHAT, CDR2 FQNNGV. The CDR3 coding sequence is TGTGCCAGCAGTCCGACGACATTCTCTGGAAACACCATATATTTT. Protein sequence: CASSPTTFSGNTIYF.

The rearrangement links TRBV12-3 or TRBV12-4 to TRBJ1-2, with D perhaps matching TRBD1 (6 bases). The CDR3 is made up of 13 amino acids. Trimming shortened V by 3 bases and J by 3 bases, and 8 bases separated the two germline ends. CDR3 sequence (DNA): TGTGCCAGCAGTTTTACAGGGTACTATGGCTACACCTTC. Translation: CASSFTGYYGYTF.